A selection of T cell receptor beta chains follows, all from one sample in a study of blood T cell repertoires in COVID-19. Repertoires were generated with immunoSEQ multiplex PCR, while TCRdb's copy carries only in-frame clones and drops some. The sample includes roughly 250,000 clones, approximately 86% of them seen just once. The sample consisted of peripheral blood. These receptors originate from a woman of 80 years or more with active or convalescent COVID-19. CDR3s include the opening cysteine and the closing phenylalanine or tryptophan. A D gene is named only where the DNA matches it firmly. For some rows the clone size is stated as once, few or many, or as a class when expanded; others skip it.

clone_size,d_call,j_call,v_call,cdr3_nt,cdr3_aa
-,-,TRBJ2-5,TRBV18,TGTGCCAGCTCACCACAGGGGATCCTTCAAGAGACCCAGTACTTC,CASSPQGILQETQYF
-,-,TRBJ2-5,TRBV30,TGTGCCTGGACGCGGCACGAGACCCAGTACTTC,CAWTRHETQYF
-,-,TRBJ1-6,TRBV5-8,TGTGCCAGCAGCTCGACACTCTATAATTCACCCCTCCACTTT,CASSSTLYNSPLHF
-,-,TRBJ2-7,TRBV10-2,TGCGCCAGCAAGGAGGGGGCAAGCTACGAGCAGTACTTC,CASKEGASYEQYF
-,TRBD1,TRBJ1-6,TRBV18,TGTGCCAGCTCATCTGACAGGGTGGGTAATTCACCCCTCCACTTT,CASSSDRVGNSPLHF
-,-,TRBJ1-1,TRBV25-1,TGTGCCAGCAGCAGGGGAGCCACTGAAGCTTTCTTT,CASSRGATEAFF
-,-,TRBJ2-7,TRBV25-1,TGTGCCAGCGGCGACAGGAAGGGCGAGCAGTACTTC,CASGDRKGEQYF
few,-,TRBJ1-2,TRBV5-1,TGCGCCAGCAGCTTGGGAGGGTCTAACTATGGCTACACCTTC,CASSLGGSNYGYTF
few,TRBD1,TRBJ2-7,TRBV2,TGTGCCAGCAGGTCGGGGACAGGGGCTTTCTACGAGCAGTACTTC,CASRSGTGAFYEQYF
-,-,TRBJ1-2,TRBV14,TGTGCCAGCAGCCCGCAGGAAGGCTATGGCTACACCTTC,CASSPQEGYGYTF
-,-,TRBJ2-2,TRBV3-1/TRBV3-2,TGTGCCAGCAGTACGAGAGTCACCGGGGAGCTGTTTTTT,CASSTRVTGELFF
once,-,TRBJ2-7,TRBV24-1,TGTGCCACCATTGAGGGAGACTGCTTC,CATIEGDCF
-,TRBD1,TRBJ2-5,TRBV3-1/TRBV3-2,TGTGCCAGCAGCCAAGGACAGGGGGCCCAAGAGACCCAGTACTTC,CASSQGQGAQETQYF
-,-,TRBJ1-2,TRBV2,TGTGCCAGCAGTGGAGCCATGAACTATGGCTACACCTTC,CASSGAMNYGYTF
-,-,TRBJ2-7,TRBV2,TGTGCCAGCAGTGAACCCCGAGGCGAGCAGTACTTC,CASSEPRGEQYF
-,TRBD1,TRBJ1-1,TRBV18,TGTGCCAGCTCACCGGGACAGGGAAACACTGAAGCTTTCTTT,CASSPGQGNTEAFF
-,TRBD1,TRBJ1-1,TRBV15,TGTGCCACCAGCAGAGAATTGACAGGGGGCTCGAACACTGAAGCTTTCTTT,CATSRELTGGSNTEAFF
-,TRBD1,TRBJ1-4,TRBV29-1,TGCAGCGTGTCAGGGGGCTTTAATGAAAAACTGTTTTTT,CSVSGGFNEKLFF
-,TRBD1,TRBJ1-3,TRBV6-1,TGTGCCAGCAGTGTGAGCGCAGGGGGCGATGGAAACACCATATATTTT,CASSVSAGGDGNTIYF
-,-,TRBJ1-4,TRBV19,TGTGCCAGTAGTAAAGACACATTGGAGGAAAAACTGTTTTTT,CASSKDTLEEKLFF
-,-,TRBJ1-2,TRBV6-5,TGTGCCAGCTTTTCTAGTAACTATGGCTACACCTTC,CASFSSNYGYTF
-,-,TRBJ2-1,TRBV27,TGTGCCAGCACGGCCAGGGTTTCCAATGAGCAGTTCTTC,CASTARVSNEQFF
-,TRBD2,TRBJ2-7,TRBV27,TGTGCCAGCACCCTTTCCGGGACTAGCGGGGCTTGGTACTTC,CASTLSGTSGAWYF
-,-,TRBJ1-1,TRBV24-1,TGTGCCACCAGTGATTTGCAGGTTCCAGGGAGGTTCCCGGTTCGGACTGAAGCTTTCTTT,CATSDLQVPGRFPVRTEAFF
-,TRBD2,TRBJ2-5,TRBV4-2,TGTGCCAGCAGCCAAGATCAGAGCGGGGGGCCTCTGGGGGAGACCCAGTACTTC,CASSQDQSGGPLGETQYF
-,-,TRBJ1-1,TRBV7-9,TGTGCCAGCAGGTGGGGCAGGGCAGGGATGAACACTGAAGCTTTCTTT,CASRWGRAGMNTEAFF
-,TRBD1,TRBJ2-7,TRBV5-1,TGCGCCAGCAGTCCCGGGACAGGGGGAAGCTACGAGCAGTACTTC,CASSPGTGGSYEQYF
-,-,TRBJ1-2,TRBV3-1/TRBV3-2,TGTGCCAGCAGCCCGCAACCGCGGGGGGGCTACACCTTC,CASSPQPRGGYTF
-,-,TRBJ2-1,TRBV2,TGTGCCAGCAGTGAAGAGGGGCCCTTCAATGAGCAGTTCTTC,CASSEEGPFNEQFF
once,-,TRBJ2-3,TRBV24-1,TGTGCCACCAGTGCCGGGGGAGCTAGCACAGATACGCAGTATTTT,CATSAGGASTDTQYF
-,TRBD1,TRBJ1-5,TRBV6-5,TGTGCCAGCAGTCAGAACAGGGGGCTAGGTCAGCCCCAGCATTTT,CASSQNRGLGQPQHF
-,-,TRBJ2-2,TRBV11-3,TGTGCCAGCAGCTATTTGGGGGCCGACACCGGGGAGCTGTTTTTT,CASSYLGADTGELFF
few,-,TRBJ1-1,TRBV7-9,TGTGCCAGCAGCCAACGCCCGGCCGGGGGAGGCTCTGAAGCTTTCTTT,CASSQRPAGGGSEAFF
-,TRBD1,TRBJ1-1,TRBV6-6,TGTGCCAGCAGTACCCGGGACGACCTTCAGGGGGCTGAAGCTTTCTTT,CASSTRDDLQGAEAFF
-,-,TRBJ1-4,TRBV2,TGTGCCAGCAGAACCGACAGTGCAACTAATGAAAAACTGTTTTTT,CASRTDSATNEKLFF
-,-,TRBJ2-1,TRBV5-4,TGTGCCAGCAGCCCGGGGGGCCTCTCCTACAATGAGCAGTTCTTC,CASSPGGLSYNEQFF
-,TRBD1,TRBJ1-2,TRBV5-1,TGCGCCAGCAGCTTACGGGACAGCAATAATTTTAACTATGGCTACACCTTC,CASSLRDSNNFNYGYTF
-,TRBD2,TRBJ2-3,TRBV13,TGTGCCAGCAGCTTACCCGGAGAAGCGGGAGTAGGAGATACGCAGTATTTT,CASSLPGEAGVGDTQYF
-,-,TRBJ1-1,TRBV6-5,TGTGCCAGCATCCCGGCAGGGTGGCAAACTGAAGCTTTCTTT,CASIPAGWQTEAFF
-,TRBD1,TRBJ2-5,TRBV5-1,TGCGCCAGCAGCTGGACAGGGGGCTTCCAAGAGACCCAGTACTTC,CASSWTGGFQETQYF
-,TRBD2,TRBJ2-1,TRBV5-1,TGCGCCAGCAGTCCCACTAGCGGGAGGAAGCGTGAGCAGTTCTTC,CASSPTSGRKREQFF
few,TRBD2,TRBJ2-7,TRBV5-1,TGCGCCAGCAGCCGCGGGACTAGCCAATACGAGCAGTACTTC,CASSRGTSQYEQYF
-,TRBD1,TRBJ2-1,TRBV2,TGTGCCAGCTGGGACAGGGACCATGAGCAGTTCTTC,CASWDRDHEQFF
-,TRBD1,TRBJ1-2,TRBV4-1,TGCGCCAGCAGCCAAGATCCGGGACAGGGGTTATCTAACTATGGCTACACCTTC,CASSQDPGQGLSNYGYTF
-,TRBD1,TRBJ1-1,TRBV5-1,TGCGCCAGCGAGACAGGGGCCGGGAACACTGAAGCTTTCTTT,CASETGAGNTEAFF
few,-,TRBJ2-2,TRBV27,TGTGCCAGCAGGGCCACAGGGATTCGGGACACCGGGGAGCTGTTTTTT,CASRATGIRDTGELFF
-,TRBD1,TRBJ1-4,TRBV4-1,TGCGCCAGCAGCCAAGATCCCCCGGGAGGGGGCGGTGAAAAACTGTTTTTT,CASSQDPPGGGGEKLFF
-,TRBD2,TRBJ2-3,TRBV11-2,TGTGCCAGCAGCATAACTAGCGGGACGGGCACAGATACGCAGTATTTT,CASSITSGTGTDTQYF
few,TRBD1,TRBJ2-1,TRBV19,TGTGCCAGTAGCCGACCTCCACCGGGACAGCGCTTTGGTCCTAGCTCCTACAATGAGCAGTTCTTC,CASSRPPPGQRFGPSSYNEQFF
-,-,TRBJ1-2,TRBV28,TGTGCCAGCAGCTTTTTCGGTAGTCGAGGCTATGGCTACACCTTC,CASSFFGSRGYGYTF